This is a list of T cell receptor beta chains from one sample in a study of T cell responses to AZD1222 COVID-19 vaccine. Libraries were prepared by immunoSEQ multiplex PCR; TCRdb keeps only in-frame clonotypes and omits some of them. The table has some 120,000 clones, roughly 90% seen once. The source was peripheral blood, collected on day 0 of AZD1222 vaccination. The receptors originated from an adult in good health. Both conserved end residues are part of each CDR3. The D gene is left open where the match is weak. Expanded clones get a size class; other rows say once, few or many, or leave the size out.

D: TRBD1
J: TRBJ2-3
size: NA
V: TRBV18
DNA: TGTGCCAGCTCACCCGGGACAGGGGGCACAGATACGCAGTATTTT
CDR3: CASSPGTGGTDTQYF

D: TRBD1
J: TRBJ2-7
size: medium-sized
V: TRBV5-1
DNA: TGCGCCAGCAGCTTGTCCCCCGGGACAGGGAGTGAGTACGAGCAGTACTTC
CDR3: CASSLSPGTGSEYEQYF

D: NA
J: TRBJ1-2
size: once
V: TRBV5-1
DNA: TGCGCCAGCAGTGAGCCGCCTAAATATGGCTACACCTTC
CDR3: CASSEPPKYGYTF

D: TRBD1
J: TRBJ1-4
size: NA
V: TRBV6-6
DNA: TGTGCCAGCAGTTACTCGGGACAGGGTAATGAAAAACTGTTTTTT
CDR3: CASSYSGQGNEKLFF

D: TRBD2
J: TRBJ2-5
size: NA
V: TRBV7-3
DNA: TGTGCCAGCAGCTTACAGCGGGATGAGACCCAGTACTTC
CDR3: CASSLQRDETQYF

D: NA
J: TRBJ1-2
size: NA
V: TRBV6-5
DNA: TGTGCCAGCAGAAGGGTTAACTATGGCTACACCTTC
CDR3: CASRRVNYGYTF

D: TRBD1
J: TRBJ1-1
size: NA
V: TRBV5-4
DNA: TGTGCCAGCAGCACCAACAGGGGGCTGAAGAACACTGAAGCTTTCTTT
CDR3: CASSTNRGLKNTEAFF

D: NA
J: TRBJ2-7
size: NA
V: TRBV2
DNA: TGTGCCAGCAGTGCTGACAGGAGCCTTTACGGTGAGCAGTACTTC
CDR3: CASSADRSLYGEQYF

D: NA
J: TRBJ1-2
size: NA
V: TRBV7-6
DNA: TGTGCCAGCAGCTTGGGTTTAGGGGTAGCTTCTCAGGGCTACACCTTC
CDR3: CASSLGLGVASQGYTF

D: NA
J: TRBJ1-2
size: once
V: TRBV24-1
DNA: TGTGCCACCAGTGAAATCGGGGGCTATGGCTACACCTTC
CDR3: CATSEIGGYGYTF

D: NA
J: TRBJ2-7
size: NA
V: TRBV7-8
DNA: TGTGCCAGCAGCTTCAAGATCCAGTCCGAGCAGTACTTC
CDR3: CASSFKIQSEQYF

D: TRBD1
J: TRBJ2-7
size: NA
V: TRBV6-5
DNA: TGTGCCAGCAGTTACGGGACAGGGGACGAGCAGTACTTC
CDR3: CASSYGTGDEQYF

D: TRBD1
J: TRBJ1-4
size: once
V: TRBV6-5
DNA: TGTGCCAGCAGTTACGGGCAGGGGGCGCATCGCAAACTGTTTTTT
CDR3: CASSYGQGAHRKLFF

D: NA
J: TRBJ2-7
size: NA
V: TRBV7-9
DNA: TGTGCCAGCAGCCCCCTAAGCCCCTACGAGCAGTACTTC
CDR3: CASSPLSPYEQYF

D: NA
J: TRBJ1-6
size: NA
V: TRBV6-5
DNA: TGTGCCAGCAGTTACGGGGGGTTCTATAATTCACCCCTCCACTTT
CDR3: CASSYGGFYNSPLHF

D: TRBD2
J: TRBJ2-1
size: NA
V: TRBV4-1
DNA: TGCGCCAGCAGCCAAGGGGTGACTAGCGGGAGGCACAATGAGCAGTTCTTC
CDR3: CASSQGVTSGRHNEQFF

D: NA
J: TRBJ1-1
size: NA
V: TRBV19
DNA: TGTGCCAGTAGTACTACAGGGATTGTAACTGAAGCTTTCTTT
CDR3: CASSTTGIVTEAFF

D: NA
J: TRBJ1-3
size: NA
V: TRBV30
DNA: TGTGCCTGGAGTACTATGGGGAGCTCTGGAAACACCATATATTTT
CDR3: CAWSTMGSSGNTIYF

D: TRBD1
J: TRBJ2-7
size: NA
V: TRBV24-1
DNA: TGTGCCACCAGTGATCCGAGACAGGGGAGCTACGAGCAGTACTTC
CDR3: CATSDPRQGSYEQYF

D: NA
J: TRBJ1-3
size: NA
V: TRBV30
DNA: TGTGCCTGGAGCCTCCCGGCAGGAAACACCATATATTTT
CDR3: CAWSLPAGNTIYF

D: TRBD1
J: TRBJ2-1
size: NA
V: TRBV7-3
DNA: TGTGCCAGCAGCTTGATCTACAGGGGGCGGAATGAGCAGTTCTTC
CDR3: CASSLIYRGRNEQFF

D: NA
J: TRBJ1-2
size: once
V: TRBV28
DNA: TGTGCCAGCAGTTTCCCCGGGAAACCCTATGGCTACACCTTC
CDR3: CASSFPGKPYGYTF

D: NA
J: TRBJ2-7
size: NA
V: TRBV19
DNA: TGTGCCAGTAGGGAGCACCAGCGGGCCGCCTACGAGCAGTACTTC
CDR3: CASREHQRAAYEQYF

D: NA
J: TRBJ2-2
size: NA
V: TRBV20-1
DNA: TGCAGTGCTAGGCGTACCGGGGAGCTGTTTTTT
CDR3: CSARRTGELFF

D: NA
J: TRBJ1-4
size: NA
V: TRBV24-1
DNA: TGTGCCACCAGTGAGGAGACCGGTGGTCTGTTTTTT
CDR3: CATSEETGGLFF

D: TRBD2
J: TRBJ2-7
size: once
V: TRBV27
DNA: TGTGCCAGCAGTGCGGGACTAGCGGGAGGCGAGCAGTACTTC
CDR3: CASSAGLAGGEQYF

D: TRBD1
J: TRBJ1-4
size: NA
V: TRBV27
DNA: TGTGCCAGCAGAGACAGGGCAGCAACTAATGAAAAACTGTTTTTT
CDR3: CASRDRAATNEKLFF

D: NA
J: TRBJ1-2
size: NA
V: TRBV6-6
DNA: TGTGCCAGCAGTTACCGAGGCGGGTTGTTAGGCTACACCTTC
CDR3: CASSYRGGLLGYTF

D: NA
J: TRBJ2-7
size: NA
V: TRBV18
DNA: TGTGCCAGCTCACCGCCATCTGCCGAGCAGTACTTC
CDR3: CASSPPSAEQYF

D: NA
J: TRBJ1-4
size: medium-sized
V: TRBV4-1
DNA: TGCGCCAGCAGCCACCCGGGAGGTCAGGAATATGAAAAACTGTTTTTT
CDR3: CASSHPGGQEYEKLFF

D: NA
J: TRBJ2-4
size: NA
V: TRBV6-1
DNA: TGTGCCAGCAGTGGTAGGACTGCTCTAGCCAAAAACATTCAGTACTTC
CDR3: CASSGRTALAKNIQYF

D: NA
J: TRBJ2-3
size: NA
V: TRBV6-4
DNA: TGTGCCAGCAGTGAACTAGTGGGCTCCGATACGCAGTATTTT
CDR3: CASSELVGSDTQYF